A single T cell receptor beta chain is shown here with its context. The CDR3 loop spans 15 amino acids. The ends lost 7 bases at V and 4 bases at J; junction bases unmatched: 6. Germline lookup yields CDR1 SNHLY and CDR2 FYNNEI. The data derive from a study of blood T cell repertoires in COVID-19. Study-wide context: Sites across the United States, Italy and Spain contributed samples from acute and convalescent COVID-19. Nucleic acid was either cDNA or gDNA, and it came from T cells, B-cell-depleted T cells, or PBMCs.

In the study's own analysis: It was from reference gene primer amplification that nucleated cell counts were estimated. Repertoires were generated with immunoSEQ multiplex PCR, while TCRdb's copy carries only in-frame clones and drops some. The V and J calls and clone size were taken over from that table, and D and trimming were inferred from the DNA. Seen here are about 94,000 clones, approximately 80% observed once, and the top ten hold 19%. Sequencing input: peripheral blood. This TCR came from a human donor in a cohort sampled during active COVID-19. V and J are TRBV2 and TRBJ2-1; 11 bases agree with TRBD2. CDR3 nucleotides: TGTGCCAGCAAATTAGCGGGAGGGTTGTACAATGAGCAGTTCTTC. It specifies CASKLAGGLYNEQFF.